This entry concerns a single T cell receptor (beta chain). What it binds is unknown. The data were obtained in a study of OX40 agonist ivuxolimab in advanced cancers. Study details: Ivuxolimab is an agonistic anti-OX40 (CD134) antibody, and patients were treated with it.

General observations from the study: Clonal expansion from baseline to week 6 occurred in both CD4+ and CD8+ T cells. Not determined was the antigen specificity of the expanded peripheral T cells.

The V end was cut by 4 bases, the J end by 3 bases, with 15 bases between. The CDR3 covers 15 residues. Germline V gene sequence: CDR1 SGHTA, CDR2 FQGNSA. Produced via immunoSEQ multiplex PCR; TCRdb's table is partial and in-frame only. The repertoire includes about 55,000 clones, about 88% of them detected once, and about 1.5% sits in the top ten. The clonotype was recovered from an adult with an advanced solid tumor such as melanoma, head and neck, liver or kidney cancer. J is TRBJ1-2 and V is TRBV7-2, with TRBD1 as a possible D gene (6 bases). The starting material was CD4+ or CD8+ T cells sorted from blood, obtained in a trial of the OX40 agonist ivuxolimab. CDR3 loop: CASSSYRAPDYGYTF. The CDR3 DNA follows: TGTGCCAGCAGCTCTTACAGGGCCCCGGACTATGGCTACACCTTC.